The subject of this entry is one TCR beta chain. The table came from immunoSEQ multiplex PCR; TCRdb's copy has only in-frame clones and leaves some out. There are some 220,000 clones in the sample; roughly 80% occur only once, and 7.2% lies in the top ten. The data were obtained in a study of blood T cell repertoires in COVID-19. As for the study in general: The United States, Italy and Spain supplied acute and convalescent COVID-19 samples. PBMCs, B-cell-depleted T cells, or T cells provided the cDNA or gDNA that made up the material.

The sequence derives from a woman in her seventies with acute or convalescent COVID-19. Sequenced material: peripheral blood.

CDR3 sequence reads: CASSVGSTYRLNEQFF. CDR3 nucleotide sequence: TGTGCCAGCAGCGTAGGTTCGACTTACCGACTCAATGAGCAGTTCTTC. The gene calls are TRBV9 and TRBJ2-1; D not certain. The V end was cut by 0 bases, the J end by 6 bases, with 16 bases between. The CDR3 consists of 16 residues. CDR1 and CDR2 (germline): SGDLS, YYNGEE.